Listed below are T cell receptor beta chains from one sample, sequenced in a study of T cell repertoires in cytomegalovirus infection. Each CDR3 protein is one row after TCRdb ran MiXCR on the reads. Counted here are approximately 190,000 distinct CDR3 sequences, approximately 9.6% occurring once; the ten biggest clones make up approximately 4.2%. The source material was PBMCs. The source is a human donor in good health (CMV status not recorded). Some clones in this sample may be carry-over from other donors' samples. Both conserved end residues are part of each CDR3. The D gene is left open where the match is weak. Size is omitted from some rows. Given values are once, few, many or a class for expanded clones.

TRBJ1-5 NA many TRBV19 TGTGCCAGTAGCCCGGTGGGTTTTAGCAATCAGCCCCAGCATTTT CASSPVGFSNQPQHF
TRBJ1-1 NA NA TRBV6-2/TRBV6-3 TGTGCCAGCAGTTATTCCGGACAGCCCCTTGGGGCTTTCTTT CASSYSGQPLGAFF
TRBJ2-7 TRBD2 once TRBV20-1 TGCAGTGCGAGAGGACTAGCGGGCCTCTACGAGCAGTACTTC CSARGLAGLYEQYF
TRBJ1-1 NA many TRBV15 TGTGCCACCAGCCCCAAGGGGGGTCGGGGCACTGAAGCTTTCTTT CATSPKGGRGTEAFF
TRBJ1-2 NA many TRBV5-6 TGTGCCAGCAGCTTGCCGCAGGGTGGCTACACCTTC CASSLPQGGYTF
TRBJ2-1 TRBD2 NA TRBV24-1 TGTGCCACCAGTGGCCTACGGGGGACTAGCGGGAGACCCTACAATGAGCAGTTCTTC CATSGLRGTSGRPYNEQFF
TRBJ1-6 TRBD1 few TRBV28 TGTGCCAGCAGACCTCAACAGGGGTTCAATTCACCCCTCCACTTT CASRPQQGFNSPLHF
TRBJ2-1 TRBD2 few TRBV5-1 TGCGCCAGCAGCTTGGACGGGGGGGCCTTGAATGAGCAGTTCTTC CASSLDGGALNEQFF
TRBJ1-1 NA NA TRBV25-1 TGTGCCAGCTCCCGGGGGGACGCGAACACTGAAGCTTTCTTT CASSRGDANTEAFF
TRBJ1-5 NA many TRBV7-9 TGTGCCAGCAGCTTGGGCCGGGGGCCACCTCATTTT CASSLGRGPPHF
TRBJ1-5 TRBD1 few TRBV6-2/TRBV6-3 TGTGCCAGCAGTTACGGGGCAACAGGGGGCAATCAGCCCCAGCATTTT CASSYGATGGNQPQHF
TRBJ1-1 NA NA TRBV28 TGTGCCAGCAGCCCAGGGACCGCGAACACTGAAGCTCTCTTT CASSPGTANTEALF
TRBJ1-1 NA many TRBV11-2 TGTGCCAGCAGCCTTACCAGGGTGAACACTGAAGCTTTCTTT CASSLTRVNTEAFF
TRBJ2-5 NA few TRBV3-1 TGTGCCAGCAGCCAAGAGGAGGGCCTTGGCGGGGAGACCCAGTACTTC CASSQEEGLGGETQYF
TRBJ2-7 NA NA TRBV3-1 TGTGCCAGCAGCTACAGCGTCTACGAGCAGTACTTC CASSYSVYEQYF
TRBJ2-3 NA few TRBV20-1 TGCAGTGCCCGACGGGAAGGCACAGATACGCAGTATTTT CSARREGTDTQYF
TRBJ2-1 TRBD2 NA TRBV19 TGTGCCAGTAACCCTAGCGGGAGCTCCTACAATGAGCAGTTCTTC CASNPSGSSYNEQFF
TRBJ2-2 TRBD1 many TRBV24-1 TGTGCCACCAGTGATTCTTCCGGACAGGGGGCGTTCGGGGAGCTGTTTTTT CATSDSSGQGAFGELFF
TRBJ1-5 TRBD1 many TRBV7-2 TGTGCCAGCAGCTCGCGTACGGGACAGGGCAATCAGCCCCAGCATTTT CASSSRTGQGNQPQHF
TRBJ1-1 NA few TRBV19 TGTGCCAGTACCGCGCGGGTGAGGACTGAAGCTTTCTTT CASTARVRTEAFF
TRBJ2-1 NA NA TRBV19 TGTGCCAGTAGTATCCCTGGGGGCGATGAGCAGTTCTTC CASSIPGGDEQFF
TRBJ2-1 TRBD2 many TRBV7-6 TGTGCCAGCAGCTCCTCGTCTAGCGGGAGGATTGAGCAGTTCTTC CASSSSSSGRIEQFF
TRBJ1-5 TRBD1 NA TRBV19 TGTGCCCGCTCGCAGGACAGGGTGATATCGGATCAGCTCCAGCATTTT CARSQDRVISDQLQHF